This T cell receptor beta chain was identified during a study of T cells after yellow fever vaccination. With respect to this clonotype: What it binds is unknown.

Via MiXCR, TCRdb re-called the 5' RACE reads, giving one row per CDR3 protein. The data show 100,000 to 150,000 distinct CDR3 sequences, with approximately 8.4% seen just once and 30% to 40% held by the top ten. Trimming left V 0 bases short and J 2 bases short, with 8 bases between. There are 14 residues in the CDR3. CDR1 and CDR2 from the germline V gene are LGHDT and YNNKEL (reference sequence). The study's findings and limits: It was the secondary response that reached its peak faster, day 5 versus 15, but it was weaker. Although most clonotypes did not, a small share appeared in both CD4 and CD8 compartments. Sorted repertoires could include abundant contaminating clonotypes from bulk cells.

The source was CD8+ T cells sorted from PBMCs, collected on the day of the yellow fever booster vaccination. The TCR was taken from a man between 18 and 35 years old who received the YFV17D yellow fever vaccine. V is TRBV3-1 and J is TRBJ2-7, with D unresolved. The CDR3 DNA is TGTGCCAGCAGCCAAGATCTAGTCCCCTACGAGCAGTACTTC. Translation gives CASSQDLVPYEQYF.